The 16 T cell receptor beta chains listed next were all sequenced from one sample in a study of T cells in Graves' hyperthyroidism and ophthalmopathy. Researchers took RNA transcripts and amplified the TCR beta CDR3 regions from them. Carried out on the TCR CDR3, a first-round RT-PCR used the HTBI primer set. TCRdb ran MiXCR on the multiplex PCR reads and lists one entry per CDR3 protein. The sample includes 95,000 to 100,000 distinct CDR3 sequences, about 51% of them seen just once. Material: blood. The source of these receptors is a woman between 40 and 55 years old with Graves' hyperthyroidism.

The chain couples TRBV15 to TRBJ1-1, with unresolved D. The germline gives CDR1 LNHNV, CDR2 YYDKDF (reference sequence). The CDR3 is made up of 14 amino acids. Trimming left V 0 bases short and J 7 bases short, with 12 bases between. CDR3 coding DNA: TGTGCCACCAGCAGAGACTACGGTAAGAATGAAGCTTTCTTT. It codes for CATSRDYGKNEAFF.

A few counts support this clonotype. The CDR3 DNA follows: TGTGCCAGCATAGGGAGGGGGCGATATGGCTACACCATATATTTT. This codes for CASIGRGRYGYTIYF. V gene TRBV28 combines with J gene TRBJ1-3; 7 positions agree with TRBD1. The CDR3 runs to 15 residues. J lost 8 bases, V lost 7 bases, and 14 bases had no gene match. CDR1 and CDR2 from the germline V gene are MDHEN and SYDVKM.

This clonotype appeared many times. V is TRBV5-1 and J is TRBJ1-2; a possible D gene is TRBD1 (5 bases). Between the trimmed V and J ends, which lost 1 base and 8 bases, there was a span of 12 bases. There are 13 residues in the CDR3. CDR1 is SGHRS and CDR2 is YFSETQ in the germline V gene. CDR3 sequence reads: CASSLWGGRGYTF. Here the CDR3 DNA reads TGCGCCAGCAGCTTGTGGGGGGGGAGAGGCTACACCTTC.

A note on this clonotype: The junction shows a germline mismatch at one end, possibly a read error. J is TRBJ1-5 and V is TRBV5-1, with D unresolved. The CDR3 is 16 amino acids. Germline-derived CDR1 and CDR2 are SGHRS and YFSETQ. The CDR3 is CASSLEAGNSNQPQHF. DNA for the CDR3: TGTGCCAGCAGCTTAGAGGCGGGGAATAGCAATCAGCCCCAGCATTTT.

A note on this clonotype: A much larger clonotype is one base distant, so this may be a read error. Since the CDR3 does not end with the conserved phenylalanine or tryptophan, this likely comes from a read error. This chain uses TRBV29-1 with TRBJ1-1; D unclear. Germline V gene data show CDR1 as SQVTM and CDR2 as ANQGSEA. CDR3 length: 10 residues. Deletions cut 5 bases from V and 6 bases from J, with 7 bases between. The CDR3 reads CSVSDPEAFS. The CDR3 DNA follows: TGCAGCGTTTCTGATCCTGAAGCTTTCTCT.

V usage is TRBV7-2 and J usage is TRBJ2-7; D possibly corresponds to TRBD2 (5 bases). V was shortened by 1 base and J by 0 bases, with 10 bases between the two germline ends. The germline gives CDR1 SGHTA, CDR2 FQGNSA. This CDR3 has 15 residues. The CDR3 nucleotides are TGTGCCAGCAGCTTAGGAGCGGCCCTCTCCTACGAGCAGTACTTC. This gives the protein CASSLGAALSYEQYF.

This clonotype has a count of ten or more. The genes are TRBV5-1 and TRBJ1-6; 7 bases fit TRBD1. The V and J ends lost 2 bases and 8 bases, in that order; junction bases with no gene match: 10. Per the germline V gene, CDR1 is SGHRS and CDR2 is YFSETQ. The CDR3 extends over 16 amino acids. CDR3 in amino acids: CASSFGQEIEDSPLHF. The CDR3 DNA is TGCGCCAGCAGCTTTGGACAGGAAATCGAGGATTCACCCCTCCACTTT.

In regard to this clonotype: The junction does not match germline at one end; this may be a read error. The V gene is TRBV5-4, the J gene TRBJ2-5, with a tentative D call TRBD2 (5 bases). CDR3 length equals 14 residues. Looked up from germline, CDR1 is SGHNT and CDR2 is YYREEE (reference sequence). CDR3 nucleotides: TGTGCCAGCAGTACGGAGGTCCGCCAAGAGGCCCAGTACTTC. Encoded protein: CASSTEVRQEAQYF.

V usage is TRBV5-1 and J usage is TRBJ2-1; D unresolved. CDR3 length: 16 amino acids. From germline, CDR1 is SGHRS and CDR2 YFSETQ. The V end lost 1 base, the J end lost 2 bases, and 13 bases lay between the germline ends. The CDR3 DNA reads TGCGCCAGCAGCTTGTCGGGCGGAGACCCCTACAATGAGCAGTTCTTC. It is translated as CASSLSGGDPYNEQFF.

The chain has TRBV12-3 or TRBV12-4 and TRBJ1-2; 7 positions agree with TRBD1. V lost 5 bases, J lost 0 bases, and 9 bases stayed unmatched. The CDR3 sequence is 16 residues long. DNA of the CDR3: TGTGCCAGCAGTGTACGACAGGGCGGGTCTAACTATGGCTACACCTTC. It translates to CASSVRQGGSNYGYTF.

The CDR3 nucleotides are TGTGCCATCGGGCAAGCGGGCGGCACTGAAGCTTTCTTT. Its protein is CAIGQAGGTEAFF. This sequence joins TRBV10-3 and TRBJ1-1; no clear D gene. The CDR3 totals 13 residues. Germline V gives CDR1 ENHRY, CDR2 SYGVKD. Trimming took off 8 bases at V and 4 bases at J, with 14 bases between the two ends.

The genes are TRBV7-9 and TRBJ2-5, with TRBD2 matching over 9 bases. The germline V gene encodes CDR1 SEHNR and CDR2 FQNEAQ (reference sequence). With 3 bases clipped from V and 5 bases from J, the junction kept 10 bases outside the gene matches. The CDR3 is made up of 16 amino acids. As DNA, the CDR3 is TGTGCCAGCAGCTTGGAAGCGGGAGGCTCTAGGGAGACCCAGTACTTC. It is translated as CASSLEAGGSRETQYF.

This clonotype occurred many times. V is TRBV6-6 and J is TRBJ2-7; D uncertain. The V and J ends lost 0 bases and 3 bases respectively, with 3 bases between them. The CDR3 is made up of 12 amino acids. CDR1 and CDR2 from the germline V gene are MNHNY and SVGAGI (reference sequence). Here the CDR3 reads CASSYSDYEQYF. The CDR3 bases are TGTGCCAGCAGTTACTCTGACTACGAGCAGTACTTC.

This clonotype showed up many times. Here the CDR3 reads CASSLSFASTDTQYF. CDR3 DNA: TGCGCCAGCAGCTTGTCATTCGCTAGCACAGATACGCAGTATTTT. The chain recombines TRBV5-1 with TRBJ2-3; unclear D gene. The V end was cut by 1 base, the J end by 0 bases, with 9 bases between. This CDR3 comprises 15 residues. The germline gives CDR1 SGHRS, CDR2 YFSETQ.

The rearrangement joins TRBV29-1 to TRBJ2-7; 7 nucleotides match TRBD1. CDR1 is SQVTM, CDR2 ANQGSEA, per germline. The CDR3 has 11 residues. V dropped 7 bases and J dropped 5; count of bases not matched to a gene: 5. CDR3 in DNA: TGCAGCGGGACAGGACGACACGAGCAGTACTTC. It encodes CSGTGRHEQYF.

At least ten counts were recorded for this clonotype. CDR3 amino acids: CASSPSPGTGFGGYTF. The CDR3, as DNA: TGTGCCAGCAGCCCCAGTCCCGGGACAGGTTTCGGCGGCTACACCTTC. The chain employs TRBV7-3 and TRBJ1-2, with TRBD1 matching over 8 bases. The CDR3 has 16 residues. Germline assignment: CDR1 SGHTA and CDR2 FQGTGA. Unmatched junction bases numbered 16, after V lost 5 bases and J lost 8 bases. The complete variable domain, with remaining parts taken from reference TRBV7-3 and TRBJ1-2, reads GAGVSQTPSNKVTEKGKYVELRCDPISGHTALYWYRQSLGQGPEFLIYFQGTGAADDSGLPNDRFFAVRPEGSVSTLKIQRTERGDSAVYLCASSPSPGTGFGGYTFGSGTRLTVV.